The 11 T cell receptor beta chains in this list originate from one sample, sequenced in a study of T-cell reconstitution after alpha-beta-depleted transplantation in children. Molecular barcoding with unique molecular identifiers was used for the TCRbeta library. Each CDR3 protein gets one entry after TCRdb re-called the PCR reads with MiXCR. Here the sample spans 98,000 or so distinct CDR3 sequences, approximately 6.6% being singletons. This specimen was PBMCs, mostly from graft donor cells, taken 360 days after TCRalphabeta/CD19-depleted stem cell transplant. These TCRs come from a male patient under 10 years old who had a stem cell transplant for acute lymphoblastic leukemia, so the T cells may come from the graft donor.

This clonotype has at least ten counts. The CDR3: CASSPGKGPPRGRETQYF. Written as DNA, the CDR3 is TGCGCCAGCAGCCCGGGGAAGGGGCCTCCCCGAGGAAGAGAGACCCAGTACTTC. The V gene is TRBV5-1, the J gene TRBJ2-5; D possibly uses TRBD1 or TRBD2 (5 bases each). Trimming stripped 4 bases from V and 4 bases from J, with 26 bases between. Germline CDR1 reads SGHRS; CDR2 reads YFSETQ. CDR3 length equals 18 residues.

This clonotype showed up just a few times. The V gene is TRBV6-2 or TRBV6-3, the J gene TRBJ1-5; D is undetermined. Trimming cost V 0 bases and J 6 bases, with 6 bases left between them. The CDR3 is made up of 13 amino acids. Germline CDR1 reads MNHEY; CDR2 reads SVGEGT. For the CDR3, the DNA is TGTGCCAGCAGTTACTCCCCCGGTCAGCCCCAGCATTTT. Amino acid sequence: CASSYSPGQPQHF.

This clonotype was counted at least ten times. This chain links TRBV14 with TRBJ1-2; 8 bases are shared with TRBD1. The CDR3 sequence is 14 residues long. V trimming: 0 bases; J trimming: 4 bases; junction bases outside the gene matches: 1. Germline-derived CDR1 and CDR2 are SGHDN and FVKESK. The CDR3 reads CASSQDRGLYGYTF. The CDR3 DNA sequence: TGTGCCAGCAGCCAAGACAGGGGGCTCTATGGCTACACCTTC.

In its sample, this clonotype was seen a few times. J is TRBJ2-5 and V is TRBV3-1; D might be TRBD2 (5 bases). V was trimmed by 0 bases and J by 3 bases, leaving 8 bases between them. CDR3 length: 14 amino acids. Germline V gene sequence: CDR1 LGHDT, CDR2 YNNKEL (reference sequence). The CDR3 nucleotides are TGTGCCAGCAGCCAAGAGTTGGGAGAAGAGACCCAGTACTTC. It is translated as CASSQELGEETQYF.

This clonotype was picked up many times. This chain uses TRBV28 with TRBJ2-5; a possible D gene is TRBD2 (6 bases). CDR3 length: 13 amino acids. V was pared by 1 base and J by 9 bases, with 12 bases between. The V gene's germline CDR1 is MDHEN and CDR2 SYDVKM. CDR3 nucleotides: TGTGCCAGCAGTTTATTGCGGGGCAAGTCCCAGTACTTC. It codes for CASSLLRGKSQYF.

Worth noting for this clonotype: With a much larger clone just one base away, this may be a read error. The genes are TRBV20-1 and TRBJ2-7; D remains unclear. Per the germline V gene, CDR1 is DFQATT and CDR2 is SNEGSKA (reference sequence). The CDR3 is 12 residues long. V was clipped by 3 bases and J by 2 bases, with 8 bases between them. CDR3 nucleotide sequence: TGCAGTGCTAGGGAGAGAACCTACGAGCAGTACTTC. Encoded protein: CSARERTYEQYF.

The chain uses TRBV15 and TRBJ2-5, with D hard to call. The length of the CDR3 is 13 residues. Trimming removed 0 bases from V and 3 bases from J, with 5 bases in between. The germline V gene has CDR1 LNHNV and CDR2 YYDKDF (reference sequence). The CDR3 nucleotides are TGTGCCACCAGCAGAGATTGGAAAGAGACCCAGTACTTC. Its protein is CATSRDWKETQYF.

This clonotype was seen ten or more times. The V and J genes are TRBV10-2 and TRBJ2-4; 7 bases map to TRBD1. Germline CDR1 and CDR2: WSHSY and SAAADI. The trim removed 9 bases at V and 1 base at J, leaving 9 bases unmatched. This CDR3 contains 15 residues. CDR3 amino acids: CASRREGQAKNIQYF. Written as DNA, the CDR3 is TGCGCCAGTCGTAGAGAGGGACAGGCCAAAAACATTCAGTACTTC.

In this sample, this clonotype turned up a few times. V gene TRBV2 combines with J gene TRBJ2-7; TRBD1 or TRBD2 may be the D gene (5 bases each). The V end was cut by 5 bases, the J end by 2 bases, with 13 bases between. Germline V gene data show CDR1 as SNHLY and CDR2 as FYNNEI. This CDR3 has 14 residues. The CDR3 nucleotides read TGTGCCAGCAGTTCCTCCGGGACCCCCTACGAGCAGTACTTC. Its protein product is CASSSSGTPYEQYF.

In its sample, this clonotype was seen a few times. CDR3 protein: CASSPADHPNYGYTF. The CDR3 DNA follows: TGTGCCAGCAGCCCAGCCGACCACCCTAACTATGGCTACACCTTC. This chain links TRBV27 with TRBJ1-2; D gene unclear. Trimming removed 6 bases at V and 0 bases at J, with 14 bases between. Germline loops: CDR1 MNHEY, CDR2 SMNVEV (reference sequence). The length of the CDR3 is 15 residues.

This clonotype was recorded at least ten times. V usage is TRBV19 and J usage is TRBJ2-1, with 7 nucleotides matching TRBD2. V was clipped by 3 bases and J by 6 bases; unmatched bases: 2. Germline-derived CDR1 and CDR2 are LNHDA and SQIVND (reference sequence). This CDR3 spans 13 amino acids. The chain's CDR3 is CASSMGTINEQFF. In DNA form, the CDR3 reads TGTGCCAGTAGTATGGGGACTATCAATGAGCAGTTCTTC.